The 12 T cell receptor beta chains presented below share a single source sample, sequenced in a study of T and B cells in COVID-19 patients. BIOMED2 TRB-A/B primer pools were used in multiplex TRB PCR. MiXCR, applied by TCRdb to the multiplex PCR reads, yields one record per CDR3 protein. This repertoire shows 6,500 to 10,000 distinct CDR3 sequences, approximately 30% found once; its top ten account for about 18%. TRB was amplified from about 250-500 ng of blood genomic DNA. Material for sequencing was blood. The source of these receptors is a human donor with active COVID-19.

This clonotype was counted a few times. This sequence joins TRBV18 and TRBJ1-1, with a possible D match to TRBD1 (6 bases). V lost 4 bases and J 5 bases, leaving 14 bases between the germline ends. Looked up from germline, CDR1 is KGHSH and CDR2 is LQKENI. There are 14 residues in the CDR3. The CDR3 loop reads CASSLQGGGTEAFF. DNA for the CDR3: TGTGCCAGCTCACTACAAGGGGGGGGGACTGAAGCTTTCTTT.

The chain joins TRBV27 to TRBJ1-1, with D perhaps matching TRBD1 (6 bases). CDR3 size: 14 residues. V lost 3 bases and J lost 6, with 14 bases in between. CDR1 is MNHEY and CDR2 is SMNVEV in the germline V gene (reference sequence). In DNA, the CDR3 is TGTGCCAGCAGTTTTGGGGGCGCGTTCTCTGAAGCTTTCTTT. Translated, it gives CASSFGGAFSEAFF.

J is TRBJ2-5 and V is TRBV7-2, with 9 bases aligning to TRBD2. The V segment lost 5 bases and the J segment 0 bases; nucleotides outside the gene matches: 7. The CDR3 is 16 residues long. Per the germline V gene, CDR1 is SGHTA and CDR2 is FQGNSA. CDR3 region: CASSERVAGDQETQYF. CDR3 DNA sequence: TGTGCCAGCAGCGAGAGAGTAGCGGGGGACCAAGAGACCCAGTACTTC. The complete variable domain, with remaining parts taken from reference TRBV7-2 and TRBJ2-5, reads GAGVSQSPSNKVTEKGKDVELRCDPISGHTALYWYRQSLGQGLEFLIYFQGNSAPDKSGLPSDRFSAERTGGSVSTLTIQRTQQEDSAVYLCASSERVAGDQETQYFGPGTRLLVL.

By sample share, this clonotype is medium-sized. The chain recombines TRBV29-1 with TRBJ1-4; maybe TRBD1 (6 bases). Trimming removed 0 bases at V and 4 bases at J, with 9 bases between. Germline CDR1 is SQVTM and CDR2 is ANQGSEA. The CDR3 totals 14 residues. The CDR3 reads CSVEDRGVNEKLFF. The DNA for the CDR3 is TGCAGCGTTGAAGACAGGGGAGTTAATGAAAAACTGTTTTTT.

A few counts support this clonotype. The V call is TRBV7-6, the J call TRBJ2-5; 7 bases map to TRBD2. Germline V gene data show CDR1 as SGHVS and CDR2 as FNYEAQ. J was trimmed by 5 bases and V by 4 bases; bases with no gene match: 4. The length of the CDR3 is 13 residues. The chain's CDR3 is CASSSGLGETQYF. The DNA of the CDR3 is TGTGCCAGCAGCTCTGGACTAGGGGAGACCCAGTACTTC. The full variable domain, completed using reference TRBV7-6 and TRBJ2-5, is GAGVSQSPRYKVTKRGQDVALRCDPISGHVSLYWYRQALGQGPEFLTYFNYEAQQDKSGLPNDRFSAERPEGSISTLTIQRTEQRDSAMYRCASSSGLGETQYFGPGTRLLVL.

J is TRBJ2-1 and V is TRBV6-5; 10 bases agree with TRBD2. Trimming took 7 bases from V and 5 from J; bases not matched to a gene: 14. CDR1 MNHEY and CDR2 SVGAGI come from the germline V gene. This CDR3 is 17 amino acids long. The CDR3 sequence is CASTDGGASGGNNEQFF. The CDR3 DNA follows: TGTGCCAGCACCGACGGGGGGGCTAGCGGGGGTAACAATGAGCAGTTCTTC.

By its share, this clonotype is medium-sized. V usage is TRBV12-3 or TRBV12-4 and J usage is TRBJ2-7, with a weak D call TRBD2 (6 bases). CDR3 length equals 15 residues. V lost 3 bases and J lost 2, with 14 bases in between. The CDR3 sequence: CASSLGWRATYEQYF. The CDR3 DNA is TGTGCCAGCAGTTTGGGCTGGAGGGCTACCTACGAGCAGTACTTC.

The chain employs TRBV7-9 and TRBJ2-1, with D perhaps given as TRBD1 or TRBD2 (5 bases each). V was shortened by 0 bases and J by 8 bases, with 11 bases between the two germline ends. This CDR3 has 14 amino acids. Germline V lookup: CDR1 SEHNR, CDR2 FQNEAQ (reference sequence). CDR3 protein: CASSLAEGRDEQFF. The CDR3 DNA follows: TGTGCCAGCAGCTTAGCAGAGGGGAGAGATGAGCAGTTCTTC. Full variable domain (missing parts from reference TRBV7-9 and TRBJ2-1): DTGVSQNPRHKITKRGQNVTFRCDPISEHNRLYWYRQTLGQGPEFLTYFQNEAQLEKSRLLSDRFSAERPKGSFSTLEIQRTEQGDSAMYLCASSLAEGRDEQFFGPGTRLTVL.

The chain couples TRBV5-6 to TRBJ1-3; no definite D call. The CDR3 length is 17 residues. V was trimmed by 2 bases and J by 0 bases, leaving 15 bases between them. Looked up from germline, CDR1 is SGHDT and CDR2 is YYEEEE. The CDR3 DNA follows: TGTGCCAGCAGCTTTGTCTTCGGGGAACGCTCTGGAAACACCATATATTTT. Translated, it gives CASSFVFGERSGNTIYF.

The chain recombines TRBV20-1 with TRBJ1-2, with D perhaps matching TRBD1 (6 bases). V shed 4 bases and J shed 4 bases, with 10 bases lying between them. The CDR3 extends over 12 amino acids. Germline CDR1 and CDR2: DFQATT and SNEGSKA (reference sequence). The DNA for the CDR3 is TGCAGTGCTACTGGGACAACCTATGGCTACACCTTC. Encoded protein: CSATGTTYGYTF.

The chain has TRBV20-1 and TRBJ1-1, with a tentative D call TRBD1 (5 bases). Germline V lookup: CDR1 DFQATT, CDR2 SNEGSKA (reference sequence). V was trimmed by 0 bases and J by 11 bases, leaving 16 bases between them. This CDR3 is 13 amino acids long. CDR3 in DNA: TGCAGTGCTAGAGATTGGGCCCAAGAGGGGGCTTTCTTT. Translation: CSARDWAQEGAFF.

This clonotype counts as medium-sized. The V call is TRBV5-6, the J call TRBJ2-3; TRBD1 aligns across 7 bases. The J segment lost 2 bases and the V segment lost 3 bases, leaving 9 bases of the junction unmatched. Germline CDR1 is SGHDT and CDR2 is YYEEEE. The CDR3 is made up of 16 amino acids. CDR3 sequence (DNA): TGTGCCAGCAGCTCTGGGTGGACAGGTTACACAGATACGCAGTATTTT. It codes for CASSSGWTGYTDTQYF.